A single sample is the source of the 8 T cell receptor beta chains below, sequenced in a study of CD8+ T cells in alopecia areata. Sequencing used cDNA as its template, made by extracting RNA and reverse transcribing it. Assay: immunoSEQ multiplex PCR; the TCRdb copy retains only in-frame clones and omits some. The table has 200,000 to 250,000 clones, over 60% seen once. Treatment: oral pan-JAK inhibitor, 5-10 mg twice daily. The material was CD4+ T cells sorted from blood, obtained between weeks 44 and 45, from a patient treated with tofacitinib. The receptors come from a human donor with alopecia areata.

The V call is TRBV29-1, the J call TRBJ2-7; 8 positions agree with TRBD1. The CDR3 covers 12 residues. The germline V gene has CDR1 SQVTM and CDR2 ANQGSEA. The V segment lost 6 bases and the J segment 5 bases; nucleotides outside the gene matches: 6. DNA of the CDR3: TGCAGCGTGCGACAGGGGTCGAACGAGCAGTACTTC. Protein: CSVRQGSNEQYF.

This clone was picked up a small number of times. The V and J genes are TRBV5-1 and TRBJ1-1; D not certain. Trimming shortened V by 0 bases and J by 0 bases, and 12 bases separated the two germline ends. Germline CDR1 and CDR2: SGHRS and YFSETQ. The CDR3 sequence is 16 residues long. CDR3 loop: CASSLDRAIMNTEAFF. The CDR3 DNA sequence: TGCGCCAGCAGCTTGGATAGGGCCATAATGAACACTGAAGCTTTCTTT.

The genes are TRBV5-1 and TRBJ2-5; D might be TRBD2 (6 bases). Germline CDR1 reads SGHRS; CDR2 reads YFSETQ. The CDR3 is made up of 13 amino acids. Trimming pared 7 bases from V and 5 bases from J, leaving 15 bases between. CDR3 DNA: TGCGCCAGCCGACTAGGAGGTTCGGAGACCCAGTACTTC. This gives the protein CASRLGGSETQYF.

This clone was found once. The V gene is TRBV10-3, the J gene TRBJ2-3, with 9 bases aligning to TRBD2. Per germline, CDR1 ENHRY and CDR2 SYGVKD. This CDR3 region has 16 residues. V was clipped by 2 bases and J by 1 base; unmatched bases: 4. CDR3 in amino acids: CAISEAGGPRTDTQYF. CDR3 nucleotide sequence: TGTGCCATCAGTGAGGCGGGGGGGCCCCGCACAGATACGCAGTATTTT.

This clone has a handful of counts. The chain has TRBV30 and TRBJ2-5; maybe TRBD2 (6 bases). The V gene's germline CDR1 is GTSNPN and CDR2 SVGIG (reference sequence). V lost 3 bases, J lost 7 bases, and 9 bases lay in between. CDR3 length: 11 residues. CDR3 region: CAWSTGGTQYF. DNA of the CDR3: TGTGCCTGGAGCACCGGGGGGACCCAGTACTTC.

This chain joins TRBV11-3 and TRBJ2-2; D is uncertain. V was pared by 2 bases and J by 5 bases, with 0 bases between. Germline CDR1 reads SGHNT; CDR2 reads YENEEA. This CDR3 contains 11 residues. CDR3 loop: CASSLTGELFF. In DNA form, the CDR3 reads TGTGCCAGCAGCTTAACCGGGGAGCTGTTTTTT.

V and J are TRBV5-8 and TRBJ2-3; D may be TRBD1 or TRBD2 (5 bases each). The CDR3 runs to 15 residues. V was pared by 3 bases and J by 2 bases, with 13 bases between. Per germline, CDR1 SGHTS and CDR2 YDEGEE. In nucleotides, the CDR3 is TGTGCCAGCAGCTCTTTGGGACGGACCACAGATACGCAGTATTTT. Encoded protein: CASSSLGRTTDTQYF.

The rearrangement uses TRBV10-2 and TRBJ1-2, with D uncertain. The CDR3 spans 13 residues. Deletions cut 0 bases from V and 2 bases from J, with 4 bases between. The germline V gene has CDR1 WSHSY and CDR2 SAAADI. For the CDR3, the DNA is TGCGCCAGCAGTGAGTCGAACAACTATGGCTACACCTTC. Amino acids: CASSESNNYGYTF.